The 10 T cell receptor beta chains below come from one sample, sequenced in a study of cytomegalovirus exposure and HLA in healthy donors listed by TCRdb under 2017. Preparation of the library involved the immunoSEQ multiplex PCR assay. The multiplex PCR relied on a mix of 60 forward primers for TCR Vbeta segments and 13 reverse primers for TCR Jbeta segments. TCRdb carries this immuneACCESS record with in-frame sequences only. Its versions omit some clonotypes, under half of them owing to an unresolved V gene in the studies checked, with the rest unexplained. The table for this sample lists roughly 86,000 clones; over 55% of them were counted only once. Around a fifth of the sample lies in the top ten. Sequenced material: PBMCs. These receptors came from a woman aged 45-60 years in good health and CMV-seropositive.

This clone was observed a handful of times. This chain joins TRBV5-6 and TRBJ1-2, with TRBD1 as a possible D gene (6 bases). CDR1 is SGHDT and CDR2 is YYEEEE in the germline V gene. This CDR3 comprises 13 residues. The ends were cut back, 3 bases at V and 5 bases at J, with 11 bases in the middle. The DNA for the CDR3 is TGTGCCAGCAGCTCTGGACAGAAGTATGGCTACACCTTC. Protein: CASSSGQKYGYTF.

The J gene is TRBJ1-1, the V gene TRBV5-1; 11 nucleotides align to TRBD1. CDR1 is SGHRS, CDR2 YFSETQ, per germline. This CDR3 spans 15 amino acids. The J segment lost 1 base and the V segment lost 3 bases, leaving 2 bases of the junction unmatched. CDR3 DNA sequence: TGCGCCAGCAGCTCGGACAGGGGGCGGAACACTGAAGCTTTCTTT. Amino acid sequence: CASSSDRGRNTEAFF.

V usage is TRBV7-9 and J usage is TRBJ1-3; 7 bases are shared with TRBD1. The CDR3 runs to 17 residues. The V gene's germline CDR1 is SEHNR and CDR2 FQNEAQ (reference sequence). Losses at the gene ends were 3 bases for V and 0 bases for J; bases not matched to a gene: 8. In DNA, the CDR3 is TGTGCCAGCAGCTTGCCACAGGGGATAACCTCTGGAAACACCATATATTTT. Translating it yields CASSLPQGITSGNTIYF.

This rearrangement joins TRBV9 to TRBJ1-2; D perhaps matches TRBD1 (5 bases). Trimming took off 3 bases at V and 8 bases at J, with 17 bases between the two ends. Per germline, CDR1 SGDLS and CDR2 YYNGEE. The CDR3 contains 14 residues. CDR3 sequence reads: CASSAGGELWGYTF. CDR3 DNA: TGTGCCAGCAGCGCCGGGGGGGAGTTGTGGGGCTACACCTTC.

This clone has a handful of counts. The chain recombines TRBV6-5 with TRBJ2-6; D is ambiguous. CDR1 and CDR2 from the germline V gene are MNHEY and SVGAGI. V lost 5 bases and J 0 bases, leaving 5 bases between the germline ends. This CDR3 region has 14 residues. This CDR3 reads CASSEISGANVLTF. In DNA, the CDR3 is TGTGCCAGCAGTGAGATCTCTGGGGCCAACGTCCTGACTTTC.

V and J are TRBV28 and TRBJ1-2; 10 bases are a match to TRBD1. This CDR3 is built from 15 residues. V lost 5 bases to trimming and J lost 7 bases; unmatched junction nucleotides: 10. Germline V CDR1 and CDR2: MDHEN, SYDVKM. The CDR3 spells CASSTGDRGRGGYTF. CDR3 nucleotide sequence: TGTGCCAGCAGTACCGGGGACAGGGGAAGGGGTGGCTACACCTTC.

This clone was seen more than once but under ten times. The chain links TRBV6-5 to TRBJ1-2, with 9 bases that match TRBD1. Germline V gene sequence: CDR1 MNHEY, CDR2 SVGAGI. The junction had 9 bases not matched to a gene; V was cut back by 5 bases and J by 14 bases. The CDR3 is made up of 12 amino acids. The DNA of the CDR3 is TGTGCCAGCAGTAACCGGGACAGGGCTCGAACCTTC. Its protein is CASSNRDRARTF.

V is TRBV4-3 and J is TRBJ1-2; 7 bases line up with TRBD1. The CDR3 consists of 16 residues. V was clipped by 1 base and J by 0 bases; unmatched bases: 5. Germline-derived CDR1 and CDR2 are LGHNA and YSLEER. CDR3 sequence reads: CASSQAWDSSNYGYTF. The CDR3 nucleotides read TGCGCCAGCAGCCAAGCCTGGGACAGCTCTAACTATGGCTACACCTTC.

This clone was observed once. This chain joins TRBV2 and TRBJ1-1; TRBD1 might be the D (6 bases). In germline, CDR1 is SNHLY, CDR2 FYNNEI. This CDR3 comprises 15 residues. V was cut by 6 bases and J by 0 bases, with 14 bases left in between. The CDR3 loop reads CASRHQGQLNTEAFF. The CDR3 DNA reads TGTGCCAGCAGGCATCAAGGACAGTTGAACACTGAAGCTTTCTTT.

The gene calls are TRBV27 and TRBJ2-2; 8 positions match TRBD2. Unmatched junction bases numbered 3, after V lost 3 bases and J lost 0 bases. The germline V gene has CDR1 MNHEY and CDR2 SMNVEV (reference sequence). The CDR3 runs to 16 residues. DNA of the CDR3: TGTGCCAGCAGTTTTAGGGGACTAGCGAACACCGGGGAGCTGTTTTTT. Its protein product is CASSFRGLANTGELFF.